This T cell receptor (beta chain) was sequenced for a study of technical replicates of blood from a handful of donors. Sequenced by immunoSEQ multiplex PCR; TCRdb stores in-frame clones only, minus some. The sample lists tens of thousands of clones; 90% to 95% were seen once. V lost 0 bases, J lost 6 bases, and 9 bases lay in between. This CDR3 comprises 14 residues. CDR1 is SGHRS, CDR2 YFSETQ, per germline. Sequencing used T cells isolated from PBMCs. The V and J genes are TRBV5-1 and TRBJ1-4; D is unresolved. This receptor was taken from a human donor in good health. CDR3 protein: CASSLGAADEKLFF. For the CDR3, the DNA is TGCGCCAGCAGCTTGGGGGCAGCAGATGAAAAACTGTTTTTT.